The 16 T cell receptor beta chains below come from one sample, sequenced in a study of T cell repertoires in cytomegalovirus infection. TCRdb analysed the reads with MiXCR anew, one entry per CDR3 protein. The sample yields approximately 590,000 distinct CDR3 sequences, 40% seen once. Their target antigens are unknown. Specimen: cultured PBMCs, collected from culture after CMV antigen stimulation. The receptors stem from a human donor in good health (CMV status not recorded). Some clones in this sample may be carry-over from other donors' samples.

The chain links TRBV14 to TRBJ2-7; 7 bases map to TRBD2. Trimming took 4 bases from V and 0 from J; bases not matched to a gene: 6. Per germline, CDR1 SGHDN and CDR2 FVKESK. There are 15 residues in the CDR3. CDR3 DNA sequence: TGTGCCAGCAGCCGTCTAAGGACTAGCTCCTACGAGCAGTACTTC. Protein: CASSRLRTSSYEQYF.

This clonotype was counted only a few times. This rearrangement joins TRBV20-1 to TRBJ2-7; D gene ambiguous. The germline gives CDR1 DFQATT, CDR2 SNEGSKA (reference sequence). CDR3 size: 13 residues. Trimming took 0 bases from V and 2 from J, leaving 8 bases between them. The CDR3 coding sequence is TGCAGTGCTAGAGAGGACGTCGCCTACGAGCAGTACTTC. This translates into CSAREDVAYEQYF.

In DNA form, the CDR3 reads TGTGCCAGCAGCTTAGTGGTCTATACAGATACGCAGTATTTT. This codes for CASSLVVYTDTQYF. This chain links TRBV7-2 with TRBJ2-3; D gene ambiguous. Trimming cost V 1 base and J 3 bases, with 8 bases left between them. The CDR3 contains 14 residues. Germline V gene data show CDR1 as SGHTA and CDR2 as FQGNSA. Using reference TRBV7-2 and TRBJ2-3 for the parts outside the CDR3, the full variable domain is GAGVSQSPSNKVTEKGKDVELRCDPISGHTALYWYRQSLGQGLEFLIYFQGNSAPDKSGLPSDRFSAERTGGSVSTLTIQRTQQEDSAVYLCASSLVVYTDTQYFGPGTRLTVL.

This clonotype was recorded a few times. The V gene is TRBV28, the J gene TRBJ2-5, with D perhaps matching TRBD1 or TRBD2 (5 bases each). CDR3 length: 17 residues. The germline V and J ends were trimmed by 5 bases and 2 bases, with 21 bases remaining between them. Germline CDR1 is MDHEN and CDR2 is SYDVKM. CDR3 sequence reads: CASSPGGPGGGQETQYF. In nucleotides, the CDR3 is TGTGCCAGCAGTCCCGGCGGACCGGGTGGGGGACAAGAGACCCAGTACTTC. Variable domain in full (rest from reference TRBV28 and TRBJ2-5): DVKVTQSSRYLVKRTGEKVFLECVQDMDHENMFWYRQDPGLGLRLIYFSYDVKMKEKGDIPEGYSVSREKKERFSLILESASTNQTSMYLCASSPGGPGGGQETQYFGPGTRLLVL.

The V and J genes are TRBV6-5 and TRBJ2-3; 8 nucleotides agree with TRBD2. CDR1 MNHEY and CDR2 SVGAGI come from the germline V gene. This CDR3 is built from 15 residues. V gave up 5 bases and J gave up 2 bases; unmatched junction bases: 6. For the CDR3, the DNA is TGTGCCAGCAGTCGAGCGGGAGCCAACACAGATACGCAGTATTTT. Amino acids: CASSRAGANTDTQYF.

This clonotype has a count of ten or more. The V and J genes are TRBV7-2 and TRBJ2-3; possible D gene TRBD2, 6 bases. Germline CDR1 reads SGHTA; CDR2 reads FQGNSA. The CDR3 has 16 amino acids. The V end was cut by 1 base, the J end by 5 bases, with 16 bases between. The CDR3 sequence is CASSLGWTTAGDTQYF. Here the CDR3 DNA reads TGTGCCAGCAGCTTAGGGTGGACTACGGCGGGAGATACGCAGTATTTT.

The chain couples TRBV7-6 to TRBJ2-2, with D unresolved. Germline V CDR1 and CDR2: SGHVS, FNYEAQ. Trimming took off 1 base at V and 0 bases at J, with 9 bases between the two ends. This CDR3 is built from 16 residues. CDR3 nucleotides: TGTGCCAGCAGCTTAGGTGTGACGGCGAACACCGGGGAGCTGTTTTTT. Translation gives CASSLGVTANTGELFF.

This chain links TRBV27 with TRBJ2-7, with a tentative D call TRBD1 (5 bases). The CDR3 length is 13 residues. Germline V CDR1 and CDR2: MNHEY, SMNVEV (reference sequence). V was shortened by 7 bases and J by 3 bases, with 13 bases between the two germline ends. In nucleotides, the CDR3 is TGTGCCAGCAAGTCCGGCGGACACTACGAGCAGTACTTC. The encoded protein is CASKSGGHYEQYF.

The CDR3 DNA is TGTGCCATCAGTGATCGGGGGGTCCAAGAGACCCAGTACTTC. It yields the protein CAISDRGVQETQYF. The chain couples TRBV10-3 to TRBJ2-5, with 7 bases fitting TRBD2. Germline V gives CDR1 ENHRY, CDR2 SYGVKD. The CDR3 has 14 residues. Trimming at V came to 3 bases and at J to 1 base, leaving 2 bases not matched to a gene.

This clonotype was counted once. The CDR3 here is CASTTGTSGTQYF. The CDR3 nucleotides read TGTGCCAGCACTACCGGGACTAGCGGGACCCAGTACTTC. The chain employs TRBV12-3 or TRBV12-4 and TRBJ2-5; TRBD2 matches 11 bases. V was clipped by 7 bases and J by 7 bases; unmatched bases: 5. The CDR3 is 13 amino acids.

This chain connects TRBV7-2 to TRBJ1-2, with 9 nucleotides matching TRBD1. The CDR3 extends over 15 amino acids. V trimming: 4 bases; J trimming: 0 bases; junction bases outside the gene matches: 3. Looked up from germline, CDR1 is SGHTA and CDR2 is FQGNSA. CDR3 sequence: CASSWGQGANYGYTF. In nucleotides, the CDR3 is TGTGCCAGCAGCTGGGGACAGGGAGCTAACTATGGCTACACCTTC.

This sequence joins TRBV4-1 and TRBJ1-6; TRBD1 might be the D (5 bases). Per germline, CDR1 MGHRA and CDR2 YSYEKL. The V gene lost 2 bases and the J gene lost 6 bases, with 8 bases spanning the gap. The CDR3 has 14 residues. CDR3 bases: TGCGCCAGCAGCCAATTTGGGGGTAATTCACCCCTCCACTTT. This sequence encodes CASSQFGGNSPLHF.

The J gene is TRBJ2-3, the V gene TRBV19; TRBD1 aligns across 10 bases. CDR1 is LNHDA and CDR2 is SQIVND in the germline V gene (reference sequence). Germline trimming cut 8 bases from V and 3 bases from J; bases unmatched to any gene: 2. The CDR3 runs to 13 residues. CDR3 sequence: CASGQGGTDTQYF. The CDR3, as DNA: TGTGCCAGTGGACAGGGGGGAACAGATACGCAGTATTTT.

This chain connects TRBV6-1 to TRBJ2-5; D is perhaps TRBD1 or TRBD2 (5 bases each). The CDR3 extends over 15 amino acids. The V gene lost 5 bases and the J gene lost 1 base, with 14 bases spanning the gap. The germline V gene encodes CDR1 MNHNS and CDR2 SASEGT. The CDR3: CASSPMGRIQETQYF. Written as DNA, the CDR3 is TGTGCCAGCAGTCCCATGGGACGCATCCAAGAGACCCAGTACTTC.

The chain uses TRBV27 and TRBJ2-1, with D possibly matching TRBD2 (6 bases). Trimming took 3 bases from V and 0 from J, leaving 12 bases between them. This CDR3 region has 16 residues. Per the germline V gene, CDR1 is MNHEY and CDR2 is SMNVEV (reference sequence). The CDR3 sequence: CASSFVAVSSYNEQFF. The CDR3 nucleotides read TGTGCCAGCAGTTTTGTAGCGGTTAGCTCCTACAATGAGCAGTTCTTC.

This chain links TRBV6-6 with TRBJ1-2, with 7 bases fitting TRBD1. V dropped 0 bases and J dropped 3; count of bases not matched to a gene: 7. The CDR3 length is 16 residues. CDR1 and CDR2 from the germline V gene are MNHNY and SVGAGI (reference sequence). CDR3 in DNA: TGTGCCAGCAGTTACTCGACGTCAGGGGGACACTATGGCTACACCTTC. The encoded protein is CASSYSTSGGHYGYTF.